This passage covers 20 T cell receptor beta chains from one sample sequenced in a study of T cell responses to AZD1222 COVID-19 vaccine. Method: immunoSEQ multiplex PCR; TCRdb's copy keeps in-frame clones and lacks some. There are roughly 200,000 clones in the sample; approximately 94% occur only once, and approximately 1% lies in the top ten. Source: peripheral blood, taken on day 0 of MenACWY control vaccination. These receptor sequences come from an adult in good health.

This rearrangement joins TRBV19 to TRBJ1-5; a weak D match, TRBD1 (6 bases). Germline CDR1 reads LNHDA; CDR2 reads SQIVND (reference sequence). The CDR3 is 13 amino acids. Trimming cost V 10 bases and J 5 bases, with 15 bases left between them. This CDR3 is CATATGEYQPQHF. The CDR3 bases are TGTGCCACCGCGACAGGAGAGTATCAGCCCCAGCATTTT.

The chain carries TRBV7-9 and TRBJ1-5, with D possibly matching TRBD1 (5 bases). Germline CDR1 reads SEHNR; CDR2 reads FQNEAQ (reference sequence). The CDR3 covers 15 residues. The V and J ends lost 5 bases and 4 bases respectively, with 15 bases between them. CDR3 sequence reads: CASSRGTGLNQPQHF. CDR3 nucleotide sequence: TGTGCCAGCAGCCGCGGGACGGGGCTAAATCAGCCCCAGCATTTT.

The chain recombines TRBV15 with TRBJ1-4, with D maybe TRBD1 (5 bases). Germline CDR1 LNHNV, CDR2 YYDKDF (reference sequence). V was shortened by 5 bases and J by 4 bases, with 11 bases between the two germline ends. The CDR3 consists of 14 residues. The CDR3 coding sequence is TGTGCCACCAGCCCGGGGGGGTATAATGAAAAACTGTTTTTT. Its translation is CATSPGGYNEKLFF.

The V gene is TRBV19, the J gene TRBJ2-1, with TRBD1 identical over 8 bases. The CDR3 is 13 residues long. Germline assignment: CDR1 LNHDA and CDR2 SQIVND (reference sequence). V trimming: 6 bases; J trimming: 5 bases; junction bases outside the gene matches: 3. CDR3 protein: CASRKDRDNEQFF. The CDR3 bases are TGTGCCAGTAGGAAGGACAGGGACAATGAGCAGTTCTTC.

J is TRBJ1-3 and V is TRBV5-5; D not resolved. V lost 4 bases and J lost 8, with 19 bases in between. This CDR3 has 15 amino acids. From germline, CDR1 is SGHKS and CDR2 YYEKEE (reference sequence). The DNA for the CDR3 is TGTGCCAGCAGCGAGGACGGCCGTGAGTTTGACACCATATATTTT. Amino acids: CASSEDGREFDTIYF.

CDR3 amino acids: CASSLQGFTDTQYF. In DNA, the CDR3 is TGTGCCAGCAGTTTACAGGGGTTCACAGATACGCAGTATTTT. The V call is TRBV7-3, the J call TRBJ2-3; 7 positions match TRBD1. This CDR3 spans 14 amino acids. Germline trimming cut 6 bases from V and 2 bases from J; bases unmatched to any gene: 5. The germline gives CDR1 SGHTA, CDR2 FQGTGA.

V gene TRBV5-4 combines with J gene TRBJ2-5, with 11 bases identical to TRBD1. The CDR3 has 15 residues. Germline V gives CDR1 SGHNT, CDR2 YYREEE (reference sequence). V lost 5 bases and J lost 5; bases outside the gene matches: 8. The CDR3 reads CASRRSGTGGETQYF. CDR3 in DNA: TGTGCCAGCAGGCGCTCCGGGACAGGGGGGGAGACCCAGTACTTC.

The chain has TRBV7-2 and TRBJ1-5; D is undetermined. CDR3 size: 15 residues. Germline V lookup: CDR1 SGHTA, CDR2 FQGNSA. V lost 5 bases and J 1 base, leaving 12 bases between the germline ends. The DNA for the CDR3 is TGTGCCAGCAGCCTCGCCCCGCTCAGCAATCAGCCCCAGCATTTT. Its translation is CASSLAPLSNQPQHF.

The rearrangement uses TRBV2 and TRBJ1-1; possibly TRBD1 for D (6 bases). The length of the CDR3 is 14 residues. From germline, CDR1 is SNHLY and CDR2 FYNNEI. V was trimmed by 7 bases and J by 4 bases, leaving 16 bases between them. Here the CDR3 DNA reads TGTGCCAGCACTGCACAGGGTGTAGGCACTGAAGCTTTCTTT. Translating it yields CASTAQGVGTEAFF.

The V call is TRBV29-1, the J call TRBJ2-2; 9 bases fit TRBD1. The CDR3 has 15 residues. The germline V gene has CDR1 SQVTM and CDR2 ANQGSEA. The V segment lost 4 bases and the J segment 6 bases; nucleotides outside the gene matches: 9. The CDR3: CSVVVTGGVSGELFF. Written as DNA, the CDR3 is TGCAGCGTTGTAGTGACAGGGGGTGTCTCCGGGGAGCTGTTTTTT.

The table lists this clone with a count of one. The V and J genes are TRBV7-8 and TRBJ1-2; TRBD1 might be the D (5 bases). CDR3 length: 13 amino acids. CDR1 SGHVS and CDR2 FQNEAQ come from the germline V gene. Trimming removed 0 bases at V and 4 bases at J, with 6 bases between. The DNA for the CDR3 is TGTGCCAGCAGCTTAGCAGGGGCCTATGGCTACACCTTC. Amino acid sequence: CASSLAGAYGYTF.

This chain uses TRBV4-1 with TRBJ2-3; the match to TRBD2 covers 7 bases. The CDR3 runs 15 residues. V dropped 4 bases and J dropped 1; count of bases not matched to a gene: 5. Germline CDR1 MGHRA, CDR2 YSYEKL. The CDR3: CASSPTSIGTDTQYF. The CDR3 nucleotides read TGCGCCAGCAGCCCGACTAGCATAGGCACAGATACGCAGTATTTT.

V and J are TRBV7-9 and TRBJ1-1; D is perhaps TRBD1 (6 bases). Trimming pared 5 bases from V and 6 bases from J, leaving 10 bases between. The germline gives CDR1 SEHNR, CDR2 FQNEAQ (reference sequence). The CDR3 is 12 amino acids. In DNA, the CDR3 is TGTGCCAGCAGCCTTGGACAGCCTGAAGCTTTCTTT. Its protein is CASSLGQPEAFF.

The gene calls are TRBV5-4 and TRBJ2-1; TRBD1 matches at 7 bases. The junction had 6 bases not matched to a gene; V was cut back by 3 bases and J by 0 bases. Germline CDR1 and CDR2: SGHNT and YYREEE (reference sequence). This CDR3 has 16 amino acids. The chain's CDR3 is CASSSKQGHSYNEQFF. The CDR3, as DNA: TGTGCCAGCAGCTCAAAACAGGGGCACTCCTACAATGAGCAGTTCTTC.

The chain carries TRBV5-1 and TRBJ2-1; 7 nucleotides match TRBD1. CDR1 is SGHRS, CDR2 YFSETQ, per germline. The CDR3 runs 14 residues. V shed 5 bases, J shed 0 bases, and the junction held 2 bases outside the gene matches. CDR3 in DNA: TGCGCCAGCAGAGGGGACAGCTCCTACAATGAGCAGTTCTTC. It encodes CASRGDSSYNEQFF.

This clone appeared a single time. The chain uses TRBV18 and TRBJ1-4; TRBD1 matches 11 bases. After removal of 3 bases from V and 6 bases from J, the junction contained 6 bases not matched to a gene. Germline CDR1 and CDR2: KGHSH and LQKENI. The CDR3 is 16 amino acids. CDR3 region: CASSPRDRGVDEKLFF. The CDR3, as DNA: TGTGCCAGCTCACCCCGGGACAGGGGGGTAGATGAAAAACTGTTTTTT.

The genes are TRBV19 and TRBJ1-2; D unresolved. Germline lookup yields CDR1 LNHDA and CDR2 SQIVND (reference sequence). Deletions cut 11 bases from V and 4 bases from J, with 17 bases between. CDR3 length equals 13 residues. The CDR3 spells CAVTAGIGYGYTF. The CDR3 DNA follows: TGTGCCGTTACTGCCGGCATAGGCTATGGCTACACCTTC.

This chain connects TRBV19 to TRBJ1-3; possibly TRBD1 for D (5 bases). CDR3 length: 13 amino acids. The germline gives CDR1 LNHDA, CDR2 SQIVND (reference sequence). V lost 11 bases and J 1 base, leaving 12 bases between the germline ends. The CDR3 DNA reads TGTGCCTCGAGGGGATATTCTGGAAACACCATATATTTT. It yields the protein CASRGYSGNTIYF. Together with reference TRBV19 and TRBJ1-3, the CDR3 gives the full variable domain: DGGITQSPKYLFRKEGQNVTLSCEQNLNHDAMYWYRQDPGQGLRLIYYSQIVNDFQKGDIAEGYSVSREKKESFPLTVTSAQKNPTAFYLCASRGYSGNTIYFGEGSWLTVV.

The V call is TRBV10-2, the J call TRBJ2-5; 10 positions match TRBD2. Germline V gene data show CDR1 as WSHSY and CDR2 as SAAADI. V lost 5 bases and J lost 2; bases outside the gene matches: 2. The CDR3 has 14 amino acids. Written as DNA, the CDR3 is TGCGCCAGCAGTCTTAGCGGGGGGCAAGAGACCCAGTACTTC. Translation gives CASSLSGGQETQYF.

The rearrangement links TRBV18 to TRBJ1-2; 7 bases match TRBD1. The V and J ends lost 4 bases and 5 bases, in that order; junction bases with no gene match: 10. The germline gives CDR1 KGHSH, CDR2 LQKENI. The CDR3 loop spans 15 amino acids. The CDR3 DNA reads TGTGCCAGCTCACTTAACCCCGGGACAGTATATGGCTACACCTTC. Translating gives CASSLNPGTVYGYTF.